One sample yielded the 14 T cell receptor beta chains listed below, sequenced in a study of control samples from healthy donors and cancer patients. Produced via immunoSEQ multiplex PCR; TCRdb's table is partial and in-frame only. Among around 30,000 clones, approximately 93% were seen once, and the ten largest hold just over 6.5%. The sample was blood. The source of these receptors is a man between 60 and 70 years old in good health.

V usage is TRBV6-2 or TRBV6-3 and J usage is TRBJ2-5; D gene unclear. This CDR3 is built from 12 residues. Trimming pared 2 bases from V and 5 bases from J, leaving 6 bases between. Germline-derived CDR1 and CDR2 are MNHEY and SVGEGT. In DNA, the CDR3 is TGTGCCAGCAGTTACACTGTGGAGACCCAGTACTTC. As protein: CASSYTVETQYF.

The V call is TRBV19, the J call TRBJ1-4, with D possibly being TRBD1 (5 bases). The germline gives CDR1 LNHDA, CDR2 SQIVND (reference sequence). The CDR3 covers 18 residues. V shed 7 bases and J shed 0 bases, with 21 bases lying between them. The CDR3 sequence: CASTPGTALFATNEKLFF. DNA for the CDR3: TGTGCCAGTACCCCGGGGACGGCCCTCTTTGCAACTAATGAAAAACTGTTTTTT.

V usage is TRBV7-2 and J usage is TRBJ2-3; 10 bases agree with TRBD2. After removal of 4 bases from V and 5 bases from J, the junction contained 12 bases not matched to a gene. The CDR3 loop spans 17 amino acids. Germline-derived CDR1 and CDR2 are SGHTA and FQGNSA. This CDR3 reads CASSSLLAGGPVDTQYF. The CDR3 DNA reads as TGTGCCAGCAGCTCGCTCTTAGCGGGGGGCCCGGTAGATACGCAGTATTTT.

The chain uses TRBV6-5 and TRBJ1-3; 8 bases are a match to TRBD1. CDR1 is MNHEY, CDR2 SVGAGI, per germline. CDR3 length: 15 residues. V gave up 10 bases and J gave up 0 bases; unmatched junction bases: 8. CDR3 residues: CATQAGGLSGNTIYF. For the CDR3, the DNA is TGTGCCACCCAAGCAGGGGGCCTCTCTGGAAACACCATATATTTT.

This clone showed up just once. This sequence joins TRBV19 and TRBJ1-1, with D maybe TRBD1 (5 bases). Germline values: CDR1 LNHDA, CDR2 SQIVND (reference sequence). The V end was cut by 6 bases, the J end by 0 bases, with 20 bases between. The CDR3 consists of 17 residues. CDR3 bases: TGTGCCAGTAGCCCCCTTGGGGCAGGGAAAATGAACACTGAAGCTTTCTTT. The encoded protein is CASSPLGAGKMNTEAFF.

The chain links TRBV6-6 to TRBJ1-2; unclear D gene. Per the germline V gene, CDR1 is MNHNY and CDR2 is SVGAGI (reference sequence). CDR3 length equals 16 residues. Trimming shortened V by 6 bases and J by 6 bases, and 23 bases separated the two germline ends. The CDR3 DNA reads TGTGCCAGCAGCCAAAGTGCCCCAGCCCCTTCCCATGGCTACACCTTC. Translated: CASSQSAPAPSHGYTF.

This sequence joins TRBV28 and TRBJ1-1; TRBD1 matches at 8 bases. J was trimmed by 6 bases and V by 10 bases; bases with no gene match: 10. This CDR3 has 13 residues. Germline CDR1 reads MDHEN; CDR2 reads SYDVKM. Written as DNA, the CDR3 is TGTGCCACCCAACAGGGGGGGAGACCTGAAGCTTTCTTT. This encodes CATQQGGRPEAFF.

The chain joins TRBV28 to TRBJ1-2, with D uncertain. The germline V gene encodes CDR1 MDHEN and CDR2 SYDVKM. The CDR3 covers 14 residues. Trimming cost V 2 bases and J 0 bases, with 7 bases left between them. CDR3 region: CASSLQITNYGYTF. The CDR3 nucleotides read TGTGCCAGCAGTTTACAGATTACTAACTATGGCTACACCTTC.

This clone showed up just once. This rearrangement joins TRBV6-5 to TRBJ1-1, with D perhaps TRBD1 (5 bases). This CDR3 is 13 amino acids long. Germline CDR1 and CDR2: MNHEY and SVGAGI. Deletions cut 7 bases from V and 6 bases from J, with 15 bases between. In DNA form, the CDR3 reads TGTGCCAGCACCCAATCGGGACTGGCTGAAGCTTTCTTT. This codes for CASTQSGLAEAFF.

V usage is TRBV7-2 and J usage is TRBJ2-1, with 9 positions matching TRBD2. The CDR3 is made up of 17 amino acids. Germline-derived CDR1 and CDR2 are SGHTA and FQGNSA. V was pared by 5 bases and J by 4 bases, with 12 bases of the junction left unmatched. CDR3 sequence reads: CASSRRGGGAAYNEQFF. The CDR3 region has the DNA TGTGCCAGCAGCCGGCGTGGCGGGGGGGCCGCGTACAATGAGCAGTTCTTC. Based on the CDR3 plus reference TRBV7-2 and TRBJ2-1, the full variable domain is GAGVSQSPSNKVTEKGKDVELRCDPISGHTALYWYRQSLGQGLEFLIYFQGNSAPDKSGLPSDRFSAERTGGSVSTLTIQRTQQEDSAVYLCASSRRGGGAAYNEQFFGPGTRLTVL.

V and J are TRBV5-1 and TRBJ2-3; a weak D match, TRBD2 (5 bases). V lost 3 bases and J 4 bases, leaving 12 bases between the germline ends. This CDR3 spans 14 amino acids. Germline CDR1 and CDR2: SGHRS and YFSETQ. The CDR3 nucleotides read TGCGCCAGCAGCTCGGACTTAGTAGCAGATACGCAGTATTTT. Translated, it gives CASSSDLVADTQYF.

The J gene is TRBJ1-2, the V gene TRBV5-6, with TRBD1 matching over 9 bases. CDR1 SGHDT and CDR2 YYEEEE come from the germline V gene. Trimming cost V 1 base and J 8 bases; bases outside gene matches: 6. This CDR3 has 14 residues. CDR3 sequence (DNA): TGTGCCAGCAGCTTGACAGGGGGCGATAAAGGCTACACCTTC. Translation gives CASSLTGGDKGYTF. Full variable domain (missing parts from reference TRBV5-6 and TRBJ1-2): DAGVTQSPTHLIKTRGQQVTLRCSPKSGHDTVSWYQQALGQGPQFIFQYYEEEERQRGNFPDRFSGHQFPNYSSELNVNALLLGDSALYLCASSLTGGDKGYTFGSGTRLTVV.

This clone has only one observation. This rearrangement joins TRBV4-3 to TRBJ1-5, with TRBD1 as a possible D gene (5 bases). The ends were cut back, 3 bases at V and 6 bases at J, with 9 bases in the middle. The CDR3 runs 13 residues. From germline, CDR1 is LGHNA and CDR2 YSLEER. The CDR3, as DNA: TGCGCCAGCAGCCAGGGGGATCGTCAGCCCCAGCATTTT. Protein: CASSQGDRQPQHF.

The rearrangement links TRBV6-2 or TRBV6-3 to TRBJ2-7; no reliable D call. The CDR3 is 14 amino acids. In germline, CDR1 is MNHEY, CDR2 SVGEGT. V gave up 2 bases and J gave up 4 bases, with 12 bases separating them. DNA of the CDR3: TGTGCCAGCAGTTACCCACCGGCTGATTACGAGCAGTACTTC. It codes for CASSYPPADYEQYF.